This T cell receptor (beta chain) was recorded in a study of blood T cell repertoires in COVID-19. Study-wide context: COVID-19 samples, acute and convalescent, were from the United States, Italy and Spain. The cDNA or gDNA used as material had been derived from T cells, B-cell-depleted T cells, or PBMCs.

Germline CDR1 is LGHDT and CDR2 is YNNKEL (reference sequence). The germline V and J ends were trimmed by 4 bases and 10 bases, with 16 bases remaining between them. There are 13 residues in the CDR3. Authors' data handling: Reference gene primer amplification in the assay estimated nucleated cell counts. Only in-frame clones appear in the TCRdb table, and some are missing; sequencing was by immunoSEQ multiplex PCR. Clone size and V and J calls were adopted from that table, with D and trimming inferred from the DNA. The sample has 100,000 or so clones, 84% seen once. Sequences were obtained from peripheral blood. The chain employs TRBV3-1 (or the pseudogene TRBV3-2) and TRBJ1-1; no clear D. The sequence was obtained from a man between 65 and 85 years old with active or convalescent COVID-19. CDR3 in amino acids: CASSPRSVGGAFF. CDR3 sequence (DNA): TGTGCCAGCAGCCCGCGGTCCGTTGGCGGAGCTTTCTTT.